These 25 T cell receptor beta chains share one sample of origin, sequenced in a study of T-cell memory formation after mild COVID-19. One entry per CDR3 protein, called by TCRdb with MiXCR from the 5' RACE reads. The table includes over 10,000 distinct CDR3 sequences, roughly 15% detected once. The sequenced sample was PBMCs or a T cell subset sorted from them (not recorded which). These receptors all come from a man between 18 and 29 years old who had mild COVID-19 (a few samples of this study predate the infection). Cell type and time point are not known.

About this clonotype: With a much larger clone just one base away, this may be a read error. The chain has TRBV7-2 and TRBJ1-4; 8 nucleotides agree with TRBD1. Germline loops: CDR1 SGHTA, CDR2 FQGNSA. This CDR3 is 15 amino acids long. The CDR3 region is CASILEAGGIGKLFF. The CDR3 coding sequence is TGTGCCAGCATCTTAGAGGCAGGGGGCATCGGAAAACTGTTTTTT.

This clonotype was recorded many times. The chain is built from TRBV6-5 and TRBJ2-5; TRBD2 aligns across 9 bases. Germline loops: CDR1 MNHEY, CDR2 SVGAGI. This CDR3 spans 17 amino acids. J was trimmed by 5 bases and V by 6 bases; bases with no gene match: 16. CDR3 DNA sequence: TGTGCCAGCAGCACCGGAGCTAGCGGGGCCCTGAGGGAGACCCAGTACTTC. Encoded protein: CASSTGASGALRETQYF.

This clonotype was counted many times. J is TRBJ2-5 and V is TRBV5-1, with D unclear. The CDR3 consists of 13 residues. Germline V gene lookup returns CDR1 SGHRS and CDR2 YFSETQ. V lost 4 bases and J 2 bases, leaving 9 bases between the germline ends. CDR3 region: CASSPPGQETQYF. DNA for the CDR3: TGCGCCAGCAGCCCGCCAGGACAAGAGACCCAGTACTTC.

This clonotype was counted at least ten times. V is TRBV20-1 and J is TRBJ1-2; maybe TRBD1 (5 bases). The V and J ends lost 5 bases and 0 bases respectively, with 13 bases between them. CDR1 is DFQATT and CDR2 is SNEGSKA in the germline V gene (reference sequence). The CDR3 sequence is 14 residues long. CDR3 coding DNA: TGCAGTGCTGCGGTCTGGGACGCTAACTATGGCTACACCTTC. Its translation: CSAAVWDANYGYTF.

This clonotype appeared many times. This sequence joins TRBV4-1 and TRBJ1-5; D remains ambiguous. Per the germline V gene, CDR1 is MGHRA and CDR2 is YSYEKL. The CDR3 length is 16 residues. V lost 0 bases and J lost 3, with 12 bases in between. The CDR3 loop is CASSQDHGNLNQPQHF. For the CDR3, the DNA is TGCGCCAGCAGCCAAGATCACGGGAACCTCAATCAGCCCCAGCATTTT.

The gene calls are TRBV21-1 and TRBJ2-7; the DNA was not compared with TRBD1, the D call given in the table. TRBV21-1 is designated a pseudogene. This CDR3 has 16 residues. The CDR3 region has the DNA TGTGCCAGCAGCAAAGCGCTTGGGGACAGGGCGCACGAGCAGTACGTC. This translates into CASSKALGDRAHEQYV.

This clonotype was recorded a few times. This chain joins TRBV29-1 and TRBJ2-7; 10 nucleotides agree with TRBD1. The CDR3 is 13 residues long. The V and J ends lost 3 bases and 6 bases, in that order; junction bases with no gene match: 5. Germline-derived CDR1 and CDR2 are SQVTM and ANQGSEA. In nucleotides, the CDR3 is TGCAGCGTTGATAGGGACAGGGGTCGCGAGCAGTACGTC. It specifies CSVDRDRGREQYV.

This clonotype was found many times. This chain uses TRBV6-2 or TRBV6-3 with TRBJ1-5; TRBD1 might be the D (5 bases). The CDR3 covers 13 residues. Trimming removed 6 bases at V and 7 bases at J, with 13 bases between. The germline V gene encodes CDR1 MNHEY and CDR2 SVGEGT. The CDR3 is CASSPGAGQPQHF. The CDR3 coding sequence is TGTGCCAGCAGCCCCGGGGCAGGGCAGCCCCAGCATTTT.

This clonotype has a count of ten or more. This chain links TRBV27 with TRBJ2-3, with D hard to call. Germline CDR1 MNHEY, CDR2 SMNVEV (reference sequence). CDR3 size: 12 residues. V was cut by 4 bases and J by 3 bases, with 5 bases left in between. The chain's CDR3 is CASSSITDTQYF. CDR3 sequence (DNA): TGTGCCAGCAGTTCCATAACAGATACGCAGTATTTT.

This clonotype was observed many times. The chain couples TRBV7-2 to TRBJ2-1, with D possibly matching TRBD2 (5 bases). Trimming cost V 3 bases and J 5 bases, with 14 bases left between them. Germline V gene sequence: CDR1 SGHTA, CDR2 FQGNSA. This CDR3 contains 15 residues. CDR3 coding DNA: TGTGCCAGCAGCTTCTCGTTGGGTAGCGACAATGAGCAGTTCTTC. It codes for CASSFSLGSDNEQFF.

In its sample, this clonotype was seen many times. The chain uses TRBV7-7 and TRBJ2-1; no reliable D call. Germline lookup yields CDR1 SSHAT and CDR2 FNYEAQ (reference sequence). The V gene lost 1 base and the J gene lost 0 bases, with 1 base spanning the gap. This CDR3 has 13 amino acids. The CDR3 DNA reads TGTGCCAGCAGCTTAGACTCCTACAATGAGCAGTTCTTC. Translation: CASSLDSYNEQFF.

This clonotype showed up many times. The chain links TRBV20-1 to TRBJ2-5, with 7 bases fitting TRBD1. Germline loops: CDR1 DFQATT, CDR2 SNEGSKA (reference sequence). This CDR3 has 16 residues. V dropped 3 bases and J dropped 5; count of bases not matched to a gene: 15. CDR3 in amino acids: CSARDPPDREVETQYF. The CDR3 DNA reads TGCAGTGCTAGGGACCCCCCAGACAGGGAAGTCGAGACCCAGTACTTC.

The chain's CDR3 is CASSQDSRGQSRTNEKLFF. DNA of the CDR3: TGCGCCAGCAGCCAAGATTCCAGGGGCCAATCCCGAACTAATGAAAAACTGTTTTTT. The rearrangement uses TRBV4-3 and TRBJ1-4, with D maybe TRBD1 (6 bases). Trimming pared 0 bases from V and 1 base from J, leaving 18 bases between. The CDR3 extends over 19 amino acids. Germline V gene sequence: CDR1 LGHNA, CDR2 YSLEER.

V and J are TRBV25-1 and TRBJ1-2, with D perhaps matching TRBD1 (6 bases). The CDR3 extends over 15 amino acids. The V gene lost 2 bases and the J gene lost 7 bases, with 17 bases spanning the gap. CDR1 MGHDK and CDR2 SYGVNS come from the germline V gene. The CDR3 loop reads CASSELAAGDVGYTF. CDR3 DNA sequence: TGTGCCAGCAGTGAACTGGCTGCAGGGGACGTTGGCTACACCTTC.

This clonotype has at least ten counts. The chain uses TRBV10-3 and TRBJ2-6; TRBD2 matches at 7 bases. Germline CDR1 and CDR2: ENHRY and SYGVKD. The CDR3 runs to 18 residues. The J segment lost 0 bases and the V segment lost 8 bases, leaving 13 bases of the junction unmatched. The CDR3 spells CAILILGGDGSGANVLTF. CDR3 coding DNA: TGTGCCATCCTAATTCTGGGAGGGGACGGCTCTGGGGCCAACGTCCTGACTTTC.

This chain links TRBV10-3 with TRBJ2-5; D not certain. Germline CDR1 ENHRY, CDR2 SYGVKD. There are 13 residues in the CDR3. V was trimmed by 2 bases and J by 1 base, leaving 5 bases between them. This chain's CDR3 is CAISETFQETQYF. The CDR3, as DNA: TGTGCCATCAGTGAGACATTCCAAGAGACCCAGTACTTC.

This clonotype was seen repeatedly, ten times or more. This chain uses TRBV29-1 with TRBJ1-2; D unclear. The CDR3 has 12 residues. V lost 3 bases, J lost 9 bases, and 14 bases lay in between. Per the germline V gene, CDR1 is SQVTM and CDR2 is ANQGSEA. CDR3 bases: TGCAGCGTTGAGCCCACGGAGGGCCGCTACACCTTC. It translates to CSVEPTEGRYTF.

The chain links TRBV2 to TRBJ2-7, with D unclear. Trimming cost V 8 bases and J 5 bases, with 10 bases left between them. The CDR3 covers 11 residues. CDR1 and CDR2 from the germline V gene are SNHLY and FYNNEI. The DNA for the CDR3 is TGTGCCAGCGAGTATTATCACGAGCAGTACTTC. Encoded protein: CASEYYHEQYF.

There are many counts of this clonotype. The chain uses TRBV15 and TRBJ1-2, with 9 positions matching TRBD1. V dropped 9 bases and J dropped 10; count of bases not matched to a gene: 15. This CDR3 spans 14 amino acids. The germline CDR1 and CDR2 sequences are LNHNV and YYDKDF (reference sequence). The CDR3 bases are TGTGCCACGATGGACAGGGGAATTGCTTCGTTCTACACCTTC. This gives the protein CATMDRGIASFYTF.

The chain links TRBV5-1 to TRBJ2-5, with D perhaps matching TRBD1 or TRBD2 (6 bases each). CDR1 is SGHRS, CDR2 YFSETQ, per germline. Trimming shortened V by 0 bases and J by 0 bases, and 12 bases separated the two germline ends. The CDR3 sequence is 16 residues long. CDR3 sequence (DNA): TGCGCCAGCAGCTTGGGGGGGGCAGGATACCAAGAGACCCAGTACTTC. Its translation is CASSLGGAGYQETQYF.

In its sample, this clonotype is medium-sized. This chain uses TRBV6-1 with TRBJ1-2, with 8 positions matching TRBD1. Trimming removed 3 bases from V and 0 bases from J; junction bases left unmatched: 3. There are 15 residues in the CDR3. The germline gives CDR1 MNHNS, CDR2 SASEGT. CDR3 in DNA: TGTGCCAGCAGTGAGACAGGGGCAACTAACTATGGCTACACCTTC. Amino acids: CASSETGATNYGYTF.

In this sample, this clonotype turned up many times. This rearrangement joins TRBV7-9 to TRBJ1-3; 7 nucleotides align to TRBD1. Germline CDR1 SEHNR, CDR2 FQNEAQ (reference sequence). This CDR3 contains 18 residues. V shed 2 bases, J shed 3 bases, and the junction held 13 bases outside the gene matches. In nucleotides, the CDR3 is TGTGCCAGCAGCTTAAGATTTTTGGAGGGGGCGCTTGGAAACACCATATATTTT. Translated, it gives CASSLRFLEGALGNTIYF.

This clonotype was observed at least ten times. The rearrangement links TRBV14 to TRBJ2-3; tentatively, D is TRBD2 (6 bases). The CDR3 extends over 17 amino acids. Germline V gene data show CDR1 as SGHDN and CDR2 as FVKESK. The V end was cut by 4 bases, the J end by 1 base, with 18 bases between. The CDR3 loop reads CASSRDWAYSGTDTQYF. The CDR3 DNA reads as TGTGCCAGCAGCCGGGACTGGGCGTACTCTGGCACAGATACGCAGTATTTT.

The J gene is TRBJ1-2, the V gene TRBV5-1, with D hard to call. Trimming took off 0 bases at V and 8 bases at J, with 14 bases between the two ends. The CDR3 consists of 14 residues. Germline V gives CDR1 SGHRS, CDR2 YFSETQ. The DNA of the CDR3 is TGCGCCAGCAGCTTGGGGTCGGGATCCGTGGGCTACACCTTC. It translates to CASSLGSGSVGYTF.

This clonotype was seen repeatedly, ten times or more. The CDR3: CASSLVGSSQETQYF. The CDR3 bases are TGTGCCAGCAGCTTAGTCGGTAGCAGCCAAGAGACCCAGTACTTC. The chain combines TRBV7-8 with TRBJ2-5, with no clear D. The length of the CDR3 is 15 residues. Germline V gives CDR1 SGHVS, CDR2 FQNEAQ. V was pared by 1 base and J by 1 base, with 10 bases between.